This T cell receptor beta chain stems from a study of cytomegalovirus exposure and HLA in healthy donors. Study-wide points: Among immune exposure information, only CMV serostatus was available. HLA allele associations emerged for around 15,000 TCR beta sequences in a later analysis, at 0.05 false discovery rate. Follow-up analysis seemed to connect common viral pathogens with several of the most significant clusters identified. Reports described diagnosis of cytomegalovirus status by the classifier as highly specific and sensitive.

This clone showed up just a few times. The target antigen is unknown. 60 Vbeta and 13 Jbeta primers were used in PCR. Profiled with immunoSEQ multiplex PCR; TCRdb holds only in-frame clones, not every one. The sample consists of roughly 180,000 clones, around 85% of them appearing once. The CDR3 is 15 amino acids. Germline-derived CDR1 and CDR2 are GTSNPN and SVGIG (reference sequence). The junction had 3 bases not matched to a gene; V was cut back by 2 bases and J by 0 bases. Sequences were obtained from PBMCs. This sequence joins TRBV30 and TRBJ2-3; 9 bases fit TRBD2. The TCR sequence derives from a boy aged 2 to 10 in good health and CMV-seronegative. The CDR3 sequence is CAWSHSGGSTDTQYF. The DNA for the CDR3 is TGTGCCTGGAGTCACAGCGGGGGGAGCACAGATACGCAGTATTTT.